The sequence of this TCR beta chain was determined in a study of siplizumab effects on memory and regulatory T cells. For this clone: The antigen remains undetermined.

Clones were sequenced by immunoSEQ multiplex PCR, and TCRdb holds only the in-frame ones, with some missing. The sample lists tens of thousands of clones, about 92% occurring once. Study observations and caveats: There were only a minor fraction of alloreactive clones that mapped to unstimulated subsets.

The clonotype comes from a human donor in good health. Specimen: CD8+ T cells sorted from blood.

The CDR3 sequence is CASSPIAGASYEQYF. Written as DNA, the CDR3 is TGTGCCAGCAGTCCTATAGCGGGAGCCTCCTACGAGCAGTACTTC. The genes are TRBV6-1 and TRBJ2-7; 9 bases agree with TRBD2. Germline V gives CDR1 MNHNS, CDR2 SASEGT. The CDR3 is 15 amino acids. The junction had 5 bases not matched to a gene; V was cut back by 5 bases and J by 0 bases.